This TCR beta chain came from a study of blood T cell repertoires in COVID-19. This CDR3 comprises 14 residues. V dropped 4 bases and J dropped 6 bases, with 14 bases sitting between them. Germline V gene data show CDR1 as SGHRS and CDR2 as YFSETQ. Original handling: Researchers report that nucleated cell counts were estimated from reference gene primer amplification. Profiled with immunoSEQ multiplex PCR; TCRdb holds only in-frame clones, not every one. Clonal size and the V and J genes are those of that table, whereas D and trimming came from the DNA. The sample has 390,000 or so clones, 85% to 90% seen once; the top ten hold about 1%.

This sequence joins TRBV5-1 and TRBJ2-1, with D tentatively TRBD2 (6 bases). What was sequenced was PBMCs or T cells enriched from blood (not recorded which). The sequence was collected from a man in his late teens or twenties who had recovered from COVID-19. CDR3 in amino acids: CASSQTRRANEQFF. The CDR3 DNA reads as TGCGCCAGCAGCCAGACTAGGAGGGCCAATGAGCAGTTCTTC.